The 24 T cell receptor beta chains listed next were all sequenced from one sample in a study of beta chain features in type 1 diabetes. All of the isolated RNA was reverse transcribed, so expressed TCRB transcripts were sequenced. Generated by immunoSEQ multiplex PCR, the TCRdb table keeps only in-frame clones and is missing some. The data contain 300,000 to 350,000 clones, around 20% of them singletons. Sequenced: naive CD4+ T cells from blood. The receptors stem from a woman in her late teens or twenties in good health.

This clone turned up a few times. The gene calls are TRBV4-1 and TRBJ1-4, with unresolved D. Trimming shortened V by 4 bases and J by 3 bases, and 9 bases separated the two germline ends. This CDR3 is built from 14 residues. Germline lookup yields CDR1 MGHRA and CDR2 YSYEKL. The CDR3 loop is CASSPGIPNEKLFF. CDR3 in DNA: TGCGCCAGCAGCCCCGGGATCCCTAATGAAAAACTGTTTTTT.

This clone has a handful of counts. V usage is TRBV28 and J usage is TRBJ1-1, with TRBD1 identical over 7 bases. Losses at the gene ends were 5 bases for V and 3 bases for J; bases not matched to a gene: 0. Germline CDR1 reads MDHEN; CDR2 reads SYDVKM. The CDR3 runs to 12 residues. CDR3 loop: CASSTGDTEAFF. In nucleotides, the CDR3 is TGTGCCAGCAGTACAGGGGACACTGAAGCTTTCTTT.

This clone was seen only a few times. V and J are TRBV30 and TRBJ2-3, with D tentatively TRBD2 (6 bases). Germline loops: CDR1 GTSNPN, CDR2 SVGIG (reference sequence). Trimming stripped 0 bases from V and 4 bases from J, with 11 bases between. The CDR3 spans 14 residues. The CDR3 spells CAWSVRGIADTQYF. The CDR3 nucleotides are TGTGCCTGGAGTGTACGGGGGATCGCAGATACGCAGTATTTT.

CDR3 amino acids: CASSRDRGRNEQYF. The DNA for the CDR3 is TGTGCCAGCAGCCGGGACAGGGGACGGAACGAGCAGTACTTC. The chain combines TRBV5-4 with TRBJ2-7, with 10 bases aligning to TRBD1. J lost 5 bases, V lost 4 bases, and 6 bases had no gene match. The germline CDR1 and CDR2 sequences are SGHNT and YYREEE (reference sequence). CDR3 size: 14 residues.

This clone was seen only a few times. V gene TRBV4-1 combines with J gene TRBJ2-5; perhaps TRBD2 as D (6 bases). Trimming stripped 1 base from V and 3 bases from J, with 18 bases between. This CDR3 contains 17 residues. The germline gives CDR1 MGHRA, CDR2 YSYEKL. The CDR3, as DNA: TGCGCCAGCAGCCAAGCGGGGACTGGGGTACCGAAAGAGACCCAGTACTTC. Translation gives CASSQAGTGVPKETQYF.

A few counts support this clone. The chain recombines TRBV7-9 with TRBJ1-6; maybe TRBD1 (6 bases). The CDR3 totals 12 residues. Germline CDR1 is SEHNR and CDR2 is FQNEAQ (reference sequence). Trimming removed 5 bases from V and 11 bases from J, with 10 bases in between. CDR3 DNA: TGTGCCAGCAGCCCCGGGGGGCCACCCCTCCACTTT. Translating gives CASSPGGPPLHF.

This clone was counted a few times. This chain links TRBV2 with TRBJ1-2, with TRBD1 matching 7 bases. Trimming removed 4 bases from V and 4 bases from J; junction bases left unmatched: 6. The germline CDR1 and CDR2 sequences are SNHLY and FYNNEI. The CDR3 covers 14 residues. CDR3 sequence: CASSVGQDSYGYTF. The CDR3 region has the DNA TGTGCCAGCAGTGTAGGACAGGACAGCTATGGCTACACCTTC. Full variable domain (outside the CDR3, taken from reference TRBV2 and TRBJ1-2): EPEVTQTPSHQVTQMGQEVILRCVPISNHLYFYWYRQILGQKVEFLVSFYNNEISEKSEIFDDQFSVERPDGSNFTLKIRSTKLEDSAMYFCASSVGQDSYGYTFGSGTRLTVV.

The chain is built from TRBV2 and TRBJ2-1; no clear D. The CDR3 runs to 12 residues. V was cut by 4 bases and J by 6 bases, with 7 bases left in between. CDR1 is SNHLY and CDR2 is FYNNEI in the germline V gene. The CDR3 protein is CASSGLGNEQFF. CDR3 bases: TGTGCCAGCAGTGGTCTAGGCAATGAGCAGTTCTTC.

This clone was picked up a small number of times. The chain is built from TRBV30 and TRBJ1-2; D is unclear. The CDR3 has 14 amino acids. Trimming took off 0 bases at V and 1 base at J, with 9 bases between the two ends. Germline CDR1 is GTSNPN and CDR2 is SVGIG (reference sequence). CDR3 DNA sequence: TGTGCCTGGAGTGTACGATTGAGTAACTATGGCTACACCTTC. As protein: CAWSVRLSNYGYTF.

A note on this clone: The identical CDR3 is also encoded by other nucleotide sequences in the sample. V gene TRBV5-4 combines with J gene TRBJ2-6; D possibly corresponds to TRBD1 (6 bases). This CDR3 spans 15 amino acids. Trimming stripped 2 bases from V and 0 bases from J, with 6 bases between. Per germline, CDR1 SGHNT and CDR2 YYREEE (reference sequence). The CDR3 DNA sequence: TGTGCCAGCAGCTTAGGGGGCTCTGGGGCCAACGTCCTGACTTTC. Its translation: CASSLGGSGANVLTF.

The chain has TRBV29-1 and TRBJ2-5; tentatively, D is TRBD2 (5 bases). V dropped 1 base and J dropped 6 bases, with 12 bases sitting between them. The CDR3 has 13 residues. Germline V gene sequence: CDR1 SQVTM, CDR2 ANQGSEA. CDR3: CSVEGISGKTQYF. For the CDR3, the DNA is TGCAGCGTTGAAGGTATCTCGGGGAAGACCCAGTACTTC. Full variable domain (outside the CDR3, taken from reference TRBV29-1 and TRBJ2-5): SAVISQKPSRDICQRGTSLTIQCQVDSQVTMMFWYRQQPGQSLTLIATANQGSEATYESGFVIDKFPISRPNLTFSTLTVSNMSPEDSSIYLCSVEGISGKTQYFGPGTRLLVL.

This clone was seen only a few times. The chain is built from TRBV11-2 and TRBJ2-1; D is unclear. The CDR3 extends over 12 amino acids. From germline, CDR1 is SGHAT and CDR2 FQNNGV. Trimming shortened V by 0 bases and J by 9 bases, and 6 bases separated the two germline ends. Here the CDR3 DNA reads TGTGCCAGCAGCTTAGACTACCGTGAGCAGTTCTTC. Translating it yields CASSLDYREQFF. Together with reference TRBV11-2 and TRBJ2-1, the CDR3 gives the full variable domain: EAGVAQSPRYKIIEKRQSVAFWCNPISGHATLYWYQQILGQGPKLLIQFQNNGVVDDSQLPKDRFSAERLKGVDSTLKIQPAKLEDSAVYLCASSLDYREQFFGPGTRLTVL.

There are a few counts of this clone. This chain uses TRBV7-9 with TRBJ2-1; 10 positions match TRBD2. The CDR3 is 15 residues long. The J segment lost 5 bases and the V segment lost 5 bases, leaving 6 bases of the junction unmatched. Germline CDR1 and CDR2: SEHNR and FQNEAQ (reference sequence). CDR3 residues: CASSARLAGHNEQFF. CDR3 bases: TGTGCCAGCAGCGCGCGACTAGCGGGTCACAATGAGCAGTTCTTC.

The V and J genes are TRBV30 and TRBJ2-3; no clear D gene. There are 13 residues in the CDR3. Trimming left V 5 bases short and J 4 bases short, with 13 bases between. Germline CDR1 GTSNPN, CDR2 SVGIG (reference sequence). The CDR3 here is CAWDISSADTQYF. The CDR3 nucleotides read TGTGCCTGGGACATCTCGTCAGCAGATACGCAGTATTTT.

CDR3 amino acids: CASSLGQGSYEQYF. The CDR3 bases are TGTGCCAGCTCACTAGGACAGGGCTCCTACGAGCAGTACTTC. The gene calls are TRBV18 and TRBJ2-7; 8 positions agree with TRBD1. The CDR3 is 14 residues long. The germline gives CDR1 KGHSH, CDR2 LQKENI. V lost 4 bases, J lost 0 bases, and 2 bases stayed unmatched.

The genes are TRBV30 and TRBJ2-1, with 10 bases matching TRBD2. V was pared by 4 bases and J by 6 bases, with 9 bases of the junction left unmatched. CDR1 is GTSNPN, CDR2 SVGIG, per germline (reference sequence). The length of the CDR3 is 15 residues. Here the CDR3 DNA reads TGTGCCTGGACGTCCTCAGCGGGAGGGGGCAATGAGCAGTTCTTC. Protein product: CAWTSSAGGGNEQFF.

This chain joins TRBV14 and TRBJ1-2; a weak D match, TRBD1 (5 bases). The length of the CDR3 is 13 residues. Looked up from germline, CDR1 is SGHDN and CDR2 is FVKESK. Trimming left V 3 bases short and J 8 bases short, with 13 bases between. DNA of the CDR3: TGTGCCAGCAGCCAGGGACTCCTGTTGGGCTACACCTTC. This sequence encodes CASSQGLLLGYTF.

This clone showed up just a few times. The rearrangement joins TRBV6-6 to TRBJ2-7; 11 positions match TRBD2. This CDR3 is built from 15 residues. Per the germline V gene, CDR1 is MNHNY and CDR2 is SVGAGI (reference sequence). Trimming at V came to 4 bases and at J to 0 bases, leaving 2 bases not matched to a gene. CDR3 sequence reads: CASSLGLAASYEQYF. The CDR3 coding sequence is TGTGCCAGCAGTTTGGGACTAGCGGCCTCCTACGAGCAGTACTTC.

The rearrangement uses TRBV4-2 and TRBJ2-1; 9 nucleotides match TRBD2. The V and J ends lost 1 base and 6 bases, in that order; junction bases with no gene match: 10. Germline lookup yields CDR1 LGHNA and CDR2 YNFKEQ. The CDR3 extends over 17 amino acids. This chain's CDR3 is CASSQVLLAGDFNEQFF. CDR3 nucleotides: TGTGCCAGCAGCCAAGTTTTATTAGCGGGAGATTTCAATGAGCAGTTCTTC.

This chain links TRBV9 with TRBJ1-1, with 7 bases fitting TRBD1. Germline CDR1 and CDR2: SGDLS and YYNGEE. This CDR3 is 15 amino acids long. The V and J ends lost 3 bases and 0 bases, in that order; junction bases with no gene match: 5. CDR3: CASSEGTALNTEAFF. The CDR3 DNA reads TGTGCCAGCAGCGAAGGGACAGCGCTGAACACTGAAGCTTTCTTT.

The chain joins TRBV4-1 to TRBJ2-5, with TRBD2 matching over 11 bases. Germline V lookup: CDR1 MGHRA, CDR2 YSYEKL. The junction had 6 bases not matched to a gene; V was cut back by 0 bases and J by 6 bases. The CDR3 loop spans 16 amino acids. The CDR3 DNA reads as TGCGCCAGCAGCCAAGACGTAGCGGGAGGGTTAAAGACCCAGTACTTC. It yields the protein CASSQDVAGGLKTQYF.

This clone was counted only a few times. V is TRBV11-3 and J is TRBJ2-1; tentatively, D is TRBD2 (6 bases). The length of the CDR3 is 12 residues. Germline CDR1 SGHNT, CDR2 YENEEA. The V gene lost 3 bases and the J gene lost 8 bases, with 8 bases spanning the gap. CDR3 region: CASSFREHEQFF. The DNA of the CDR3 is TGTGCCAGCAGCTTTCGGGAGCATGAGCAGTTCTTC.

This chain links TRBV19 with TRBJ2-1; 9 nucleotides align to TRBD2. The CDR3 extends over 17 amino acids. From germline, CDR1 is LNHDA and CDR2 SQIVND (reference sequence). After removal of 4 bases from V and 15 bases from J, the junction contained 22 bases not matched to a gene. In nucleotides, the CDR3 is TGTGCCAGTAGTACTTTAATAGCGGGAGAAACTTCCCGGGTTCGGTTCTTC. Translation gives CASSTLIAGETSRVRFF.

The V gene is TRBV4-1, the J gene TRBJ2-7; possible D gene TRBD1, 5 bases. The CDR3 is 14 amino acids. Germline V lookup: CDR1 MGHRA, CDR2 YSYEKL. V was trimmed by 2 bases and J by 2 bases, leaving 10 bases between them. The CDR3 DNA sequence: TGCGCCAGCAGCCAAAGGGGATACCCCTACGAGCAGTACTTC. Translated, it gives CASSQRGYPYEQYF.